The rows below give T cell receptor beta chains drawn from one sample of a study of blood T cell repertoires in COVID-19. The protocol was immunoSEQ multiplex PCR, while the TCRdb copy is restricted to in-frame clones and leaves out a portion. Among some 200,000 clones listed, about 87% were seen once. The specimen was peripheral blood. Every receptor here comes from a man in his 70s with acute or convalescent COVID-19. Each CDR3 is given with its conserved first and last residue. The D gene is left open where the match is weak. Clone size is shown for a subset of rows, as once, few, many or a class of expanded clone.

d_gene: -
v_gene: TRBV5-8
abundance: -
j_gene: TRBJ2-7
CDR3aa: CASSLTLTSRQYF
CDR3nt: TGTGCCAGCAGCTTGACACTTACTAGCAGGCAGTACTTC

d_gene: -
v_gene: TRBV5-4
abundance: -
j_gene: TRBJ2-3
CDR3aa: CASSLRQGFADTQYF
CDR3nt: TGTGCCAGCAGCTTGAGGCAGGGGTTCGCAGATACGCAGTATTTT

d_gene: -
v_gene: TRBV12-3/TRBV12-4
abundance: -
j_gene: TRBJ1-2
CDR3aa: CASSFGPEYGYTF
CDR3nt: TGTGCCAGCAGTTTTGGCCCGGAGTATGGCTACACCTTC

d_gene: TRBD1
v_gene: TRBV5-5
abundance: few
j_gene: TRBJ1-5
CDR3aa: CASSLQGNQPQHF
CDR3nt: TGTGCCAGCAGTCTACAGGGGAATCAGCCCCAGCATTTT

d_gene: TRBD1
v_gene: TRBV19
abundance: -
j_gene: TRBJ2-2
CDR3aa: CASRPTGTHTGELFF
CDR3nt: TGTGCCAGTAGACCGACAGGGACCCACACCGGGGAGCTGTTTTTT

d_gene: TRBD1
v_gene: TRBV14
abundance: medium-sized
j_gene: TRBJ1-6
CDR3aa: CASSQGQGLTSPLHF
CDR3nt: TGTGCCAGCAGCCAAGGACAGGGGCTGACTTCACCCCTCCACTTT

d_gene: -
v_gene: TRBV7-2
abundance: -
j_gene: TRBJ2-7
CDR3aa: CASSPLGSRATAYEQYF
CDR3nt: TGTGCCAGCAGCCCCCTAGGGTCGCGGGCGACCGCCTACGAGCAGTACTTC

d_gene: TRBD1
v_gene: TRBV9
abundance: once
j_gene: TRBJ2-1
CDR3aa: CASSELDRGLYNEQFF
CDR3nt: TGTGCCAGCAGCGAACTGGACAGGGGGCTTTACAATGAGCAGTTCTTC

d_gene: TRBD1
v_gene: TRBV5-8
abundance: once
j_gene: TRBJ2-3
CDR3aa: CASSLAGQGEDTQYF
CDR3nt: TGTGCCAGCAGCTTGGCCGGACAGGGAGAAGATACGCAGTATTTT

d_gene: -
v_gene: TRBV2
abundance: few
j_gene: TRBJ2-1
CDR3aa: CASSDNSYNEQFF
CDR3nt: TGTGCCAGCAGTGACAACTCCTACAATGAGCAGTTCTTC

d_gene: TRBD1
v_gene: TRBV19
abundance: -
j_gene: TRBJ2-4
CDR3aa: CASSFLLTGGKNIQYF
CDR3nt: TGTGCCAGTAGTTTTTTGCTGACAGGGGGCAAAAACATTCAGTACTTC

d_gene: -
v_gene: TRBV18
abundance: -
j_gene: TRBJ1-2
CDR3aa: CASSLNRQHYGYTF
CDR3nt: TGTGCCAGCTCCCTTAATAGACAGCACTATGGCTACACCTTC

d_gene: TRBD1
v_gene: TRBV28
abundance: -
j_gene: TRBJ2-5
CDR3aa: CASSLGQGGGQETQYF
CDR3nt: TGTGCCAGCAGTTTAGGACAGGGAGGTGGCCAAGAGACCCAGTACTTC

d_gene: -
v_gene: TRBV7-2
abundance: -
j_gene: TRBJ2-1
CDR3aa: CASSSGGDNEQFF
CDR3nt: TGTGCCAGCAGCTCCGGAGGGGACAATGAGCAGTTCTTC

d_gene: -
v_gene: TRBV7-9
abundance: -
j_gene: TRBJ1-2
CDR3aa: CASSQDTNYGYTF
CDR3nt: TGTGCCAGCAGCCAGGATACCAACTATGGCTACACCTTC

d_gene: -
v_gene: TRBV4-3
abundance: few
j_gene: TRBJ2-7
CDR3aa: CASSAGRGYEQYF
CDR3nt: TGCGCCAGCAGCGCGGGAAGAGGGTACGAGCAGTACTTC

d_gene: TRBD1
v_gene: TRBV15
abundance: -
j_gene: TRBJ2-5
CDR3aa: CATSRDGEGAVAETQYF
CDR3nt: TGTGCCACCAGCAGAGATGGAGAGGGGGCGGTGGCGGAGACCCAGTACTTC

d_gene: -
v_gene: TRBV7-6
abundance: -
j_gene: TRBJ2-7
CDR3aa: CASRLDPAGEQYF
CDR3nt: TGTGCCAGCAGACTTGACCCCGCGGGGGAGCAGTACTTC

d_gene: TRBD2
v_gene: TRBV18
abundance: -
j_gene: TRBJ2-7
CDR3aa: CASSPGLAAYEQYF
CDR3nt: TGTGCCAGCTCACCGGGACTAGCCGCCTACGAGCAGTACTTC

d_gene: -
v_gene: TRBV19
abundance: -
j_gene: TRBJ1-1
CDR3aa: CASITNSWNTEAFF
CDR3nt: TGTGCCAGTATCACGAATAGTTGGAACACTGAAGCTTTCTTT

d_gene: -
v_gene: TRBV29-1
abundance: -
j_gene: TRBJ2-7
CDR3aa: CSVELRQGGEQYF
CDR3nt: TGCAGCGTTGAACTGAGGCAGGGAGGCGAGCAGTACTTC

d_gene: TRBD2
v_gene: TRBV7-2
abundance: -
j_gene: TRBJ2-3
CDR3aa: CASSPRRGSGDTQYF
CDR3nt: TGTGCCAGCAGCCCTCGGCGGGGGTCGGGAGATACGCAGTATTTT

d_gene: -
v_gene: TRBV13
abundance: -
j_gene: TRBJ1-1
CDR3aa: CASSLGGGDTEAFF
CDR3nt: TGTGCCAGCAGCTTAGGAGGCGGGGACACTGAAGCTTTCTTT

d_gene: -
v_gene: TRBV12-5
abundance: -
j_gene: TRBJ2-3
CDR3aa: CASGLVRGNTQYF
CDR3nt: TGTGCTAGTGGTTTGGTACGGGGGAATACGCAGTATTTT

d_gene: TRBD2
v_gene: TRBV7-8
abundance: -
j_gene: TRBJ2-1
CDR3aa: CASSRTGLAIYNEQFF
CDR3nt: TGTGCCAGCAGCCGCACGGGACTAGCGATCTACAATGAGCAGTTCTTC

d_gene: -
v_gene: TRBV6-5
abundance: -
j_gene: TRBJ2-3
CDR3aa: CASSQPGSTDTQYF
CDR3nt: TGTGCCAGCAGCCAACCCGGGAGTACAGATACGCAGTATTTT

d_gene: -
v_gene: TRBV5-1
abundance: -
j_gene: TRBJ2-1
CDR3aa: CASATVAASSYNEQFF
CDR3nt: TGCGCCAGCGCTACGGTAGCGGCCAGCTCCTACAATGAGCAGTTCTTC

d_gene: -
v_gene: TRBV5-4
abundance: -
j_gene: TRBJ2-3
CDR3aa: CASSPGIRGTDTQYF
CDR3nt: TGTGCCAGCAGCCCAGGGATCCGCGGCACAGATACGCAGTATTTT

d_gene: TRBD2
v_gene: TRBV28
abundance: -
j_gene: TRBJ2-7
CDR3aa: CASRGTRPSSYEQYF
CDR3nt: TGTGCCAGCAGGGGGACTAGGCCGAGCTCCTACGAGCAGTACTTC

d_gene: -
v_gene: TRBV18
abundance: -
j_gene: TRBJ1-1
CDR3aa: CASSPPVGYGAFF
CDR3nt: TGTGCCAGCTCACCACCGGTCGGGTATGGAGCTTTCTTT

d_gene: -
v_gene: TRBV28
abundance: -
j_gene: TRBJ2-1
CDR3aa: CASSSPRASSYNEQFF
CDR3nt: TGTGCCAGCAGCTCACCCAGGGCTAGCTCCTACAATGAGCAGTTCTTC

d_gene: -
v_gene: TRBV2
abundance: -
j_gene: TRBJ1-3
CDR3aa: CARRDGRSQFSGNTIYF
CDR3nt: TGTGCCAGGCGGGACGGACGTTCCCAATTCTCTGGAAACACCATATATTTT

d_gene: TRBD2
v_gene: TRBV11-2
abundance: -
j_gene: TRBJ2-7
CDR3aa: CASSLSNSGDYSYEQYF
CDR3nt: TGTGCCAGCAGCTTAAGTAATAGCGGGGACTACTCCTACGAGCAGTACTTC

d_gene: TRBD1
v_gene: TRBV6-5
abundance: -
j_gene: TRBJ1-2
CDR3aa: CASRTTGTDYGYTF
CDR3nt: TGTGCCAGCAGAACGACAGGGACTGACTATGGCTACACCTTC

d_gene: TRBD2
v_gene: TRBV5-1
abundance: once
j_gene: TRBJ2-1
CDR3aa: CASSTGLAGVDEQFF
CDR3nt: TGCGCCAGCAGCACCGGACTAGCGGGGGTGGATGAGCAGTTCTTC

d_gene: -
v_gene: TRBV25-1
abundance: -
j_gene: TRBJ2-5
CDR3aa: CASSDPPGEPHF
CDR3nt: TGTGCCAGCAGTGATCCGCCAGGGGAACCCCACTTC

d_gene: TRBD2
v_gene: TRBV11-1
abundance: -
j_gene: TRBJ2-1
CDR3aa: CASTPGLAGVGEQFF
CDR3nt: TGTGCCAGCACCCCGGGACTAGCGGGAGTTGGTGAGCAGTTCTTC

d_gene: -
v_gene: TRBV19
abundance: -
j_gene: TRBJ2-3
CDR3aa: CASSIRVVGLAQGTDTQYF
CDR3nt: TGTGCCAGTAGTATTAGGGTCGTAGGGCTAGCGCAAGGCACAGATACGCAGTATTTT

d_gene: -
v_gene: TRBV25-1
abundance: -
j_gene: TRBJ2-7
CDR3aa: CASSERRGQGYEQYF
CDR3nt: TGTGCCAGCAGTGAAAGGCGGGGTCAAGGCTACGAGCAGTACTTC

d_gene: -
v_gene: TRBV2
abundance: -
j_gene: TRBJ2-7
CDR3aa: CASSDLSSYEQYF
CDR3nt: TGTGCCAGCAGTGATTTGAGCTCCTACGAGCAGTACTTC

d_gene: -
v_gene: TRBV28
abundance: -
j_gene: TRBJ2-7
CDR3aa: CASSFVQAPSQYF
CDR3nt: TGTGCCAGCAGTTTCGTCCAGGCCCCATCGCAGTACTTC

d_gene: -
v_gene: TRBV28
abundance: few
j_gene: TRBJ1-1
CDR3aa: CASSLPVLNTEAFF
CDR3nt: TGTGCCAGCAGTTTACCGGTTCTGAACACTGAAGCTTTCTTT

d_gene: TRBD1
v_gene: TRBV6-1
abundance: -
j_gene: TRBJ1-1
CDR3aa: CASSGADRVGTEAFF
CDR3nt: TGTGCCAGCAGTGGAGCCGACAGGGTGGGCACTGAAGCTTTCTTT

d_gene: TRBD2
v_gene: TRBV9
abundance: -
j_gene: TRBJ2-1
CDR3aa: CASSEGVAGAAEQFF
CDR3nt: TGTGCCAGCAGCGAGGGGGTAGCGGGAGCGGCTGAGCAGTTCTTC

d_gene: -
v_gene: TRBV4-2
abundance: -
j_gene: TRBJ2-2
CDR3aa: CASSRAPGENTGELFF
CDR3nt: TGTGCCAGCAGCCGGGCCCCAGGGGAGAACACCGGGGAGCTGTTTTTT

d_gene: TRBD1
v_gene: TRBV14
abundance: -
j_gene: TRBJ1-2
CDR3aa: CASSPNRDRAGSRIYGYTF
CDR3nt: TGTGCCAGCAGCCCCAACCGGGACAGGGCCGGATCAAGGATATATGGCTACACCTTC

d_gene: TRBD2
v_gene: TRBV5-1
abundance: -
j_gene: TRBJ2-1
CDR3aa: CASSLAGRENEQFF
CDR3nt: TGCGCCAGCAGCTTGGCCGGGCGGGAGAATGAGCAGTTCTTC

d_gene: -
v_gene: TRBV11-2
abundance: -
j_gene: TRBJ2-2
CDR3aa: CASSLAGGKVTGELFF
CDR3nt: TGTGCCAGCAGCTTAGCGGGGGGCAAGGTGACCGGGGAGCTGTTTTTT

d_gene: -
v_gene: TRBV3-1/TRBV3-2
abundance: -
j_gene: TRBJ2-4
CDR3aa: CASSDTAKNIQYF
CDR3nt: TGTGCCAGCAGCGACACTGCCAAAAACATTCAGTACTTC

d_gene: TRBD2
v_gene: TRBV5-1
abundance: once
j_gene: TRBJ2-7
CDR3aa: CASSLTSGTAYEQYF
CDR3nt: TGCGCCAGCAGCCTGACTAGCGGGACTGCCTACGAGCAGTACTTC

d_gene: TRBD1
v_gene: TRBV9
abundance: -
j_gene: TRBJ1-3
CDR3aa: CASSVGGTGLSGNTIYF
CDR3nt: TGTGCCAGCAGCGTAGGCGGGACAGGGCTCTCTGGAAACACCATATATTTT